The rows below give T cell receptor beta chains drawn from one sample of a study of T-cell memory formation after mild COVID-19. TCRdb re-derived calls from the 5' RACE reads in MiXCR, one entry per CDR3 protein. The sample holds fewer than 95,000 distinct CDR3 sequences, 13% seen once. Sequencing input: PBMCs or a T cell subset sorted from them (not recorded which). All receptors come from an adult woman who had mild COVID-19 (a few samples of this study predate the infection). Cell type and time point are not known. Each CDR3 is given without its conserved first and last residue. Fields, in order: J gene, V gene, CDR3 protein.

J gene: TRBJ2-1; V gene: TRBV27; CDR3 protein: ASTVVGTSGSMDEQF
J gene: TRBJ2-7; V gene: TRBV3-1; CDR3 protein: ASSPQDGNSYEQY
J gene: TRBJ2-5; V gene: TRBV10-2; CDR3 protein: ASSDTGGPFGGRAGETQY
J gene: TRBJ2-1; V gene: TRBV7-6; CDR3 protein: ASSSLADYNEQF
J gene: TRBJ2-1; V gene: TRBV12-3/TRBV12-4; CDR3 protein: ASSQSWDDEQF
J gene: TRBJ2-3; V gene: TRBV4-1; CDR3 protein: ASSQIGLVGTDTQY
J gene: TRBJ2-7; V gene: TRBV7-2; CDR3 protein: ASSFASGHYEQY
J gene: TRBJ1-1; V gene: TRBV30; CDR3 protein: AWNNRGPPEAF
J gene: TRBJ2-1; V gene: TRBV25-1; CDR3 protein: ASGPTNEQF
J gene: TRBJ2-1; V gene: TRBV20-1; CDR3 protein: SAQLIRGEQF
J gene: TRBJ1-2; V gene: TRBV29-1; CDR3 protein: SGRGGRDYGYT
J gene: TRBJ2-3; V gene: TRBV3-1; CDR3 protein: ASSPQGGGTDTQY
J gene: TRBJ1-6; V gene: TRBV4-1; CDR3 protein: ASSQDGGGQDSPLH
J gene: TRBJ2-7; V gene: TRBV4-1; CDR3 protein: ASSQVTGTGSYEQY
J gene: TRBJ2-1; V gene: TRBV27; CDR3 protein: ASSWTSLNEQF
J gene: TRBJ1-1; V gene: TRBV4-1; CDR3 protein: ASTVQGEWGTEAF
J gene: TRBJ1-1; V gene: TRBV20-1; CDR3 protein: SARTTRTVNTEAF
J gene: TRBJ1-2; V gene: TRBV9; CDR3 protein: ASEDTGHYGYT
J gene: TRBJ2-1; V gene: TRBV5-1; CDR3 protein: ASSDILAGGYNEQF
J gene: TRBJ2-7; V gene: TRBV2; CDR3 protein: ASSDSGTYNSYEQY
J gene: TRBJ2-1; V gene: TRBV24-1; CDR3 protein: ATGDNEQF
J gene: TRBJ2-7; V gene: TRBV19; CDR3 protein: ASSPGSYEQY
J gene: TRBJ2-1; V gene: TRBV12-3/TRBV12-4; CDR3 protein: ASSRTNEQF
J gene: TRBJ2-1; V gene: TRBV30; CDR3 protein: AWSVSAGGSYNEQF
J gene: TRBJ1-5; V gene: TRBV12-2; CDR3 protein: AIEVEDRGSNQPQH
J gene: TRBJ1-2; V gene: TRBV7-9; CDR3 protein: ASSLATVKYGYT
J gene: TRBJ2-3; V gene: TRBV24-1; CDR3 protein: ATSDLVGAETDTQY
J gene: TRBJ2-7; V gene: TRBV19; CDR3 protein: ASSLDVSYEQY